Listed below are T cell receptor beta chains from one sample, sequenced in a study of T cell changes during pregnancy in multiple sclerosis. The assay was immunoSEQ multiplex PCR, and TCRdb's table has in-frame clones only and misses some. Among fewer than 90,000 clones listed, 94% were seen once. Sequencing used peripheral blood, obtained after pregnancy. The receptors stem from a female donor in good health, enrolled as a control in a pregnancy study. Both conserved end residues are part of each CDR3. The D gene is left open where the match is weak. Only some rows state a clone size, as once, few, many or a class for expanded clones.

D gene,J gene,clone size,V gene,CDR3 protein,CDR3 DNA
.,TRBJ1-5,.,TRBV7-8,CASSLRRVDVQPQHF,TGTGCCAGCAGCCTCCGCAGGGTTGACGTTCAGCCCCAGCATTTT
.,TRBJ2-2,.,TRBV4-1,CASSQVRTGPNTGELFF,TGCGCCAGCAGCCAAGTACGCACAGGGCCGAACACCGGGGAGCTGTTTTTT
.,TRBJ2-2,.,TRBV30,CAWSPVLTGELFF,TGTGCCTGGAGTCCCGTGTTGACCGGGGAGCTGTTTTTT
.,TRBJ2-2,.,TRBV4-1,CASSHQAGELFF,TGCGCCAGCAGCCACCAGGCCGGGGAGCTGTTTTTT
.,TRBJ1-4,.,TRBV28,CASSSAGPGEKLFF,TGTGCCAGCAGTTCAGCAGGGCCGGGCGAAAAACTGTTTTTT
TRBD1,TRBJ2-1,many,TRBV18,CAGRTGERNEQFF,TGTGCCGGACGGACAGGTGAAAGGAATGAGCAGTTCTTC
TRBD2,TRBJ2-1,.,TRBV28,CASSSIVAGSYNEQFF,TGTGCCAGCAGTTCGATTGTAGCGGGATCCTACAATGAGCAGTTCTTC
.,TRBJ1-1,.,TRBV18,CASSSQGSNTEAFF,TGTGCCAGCTCATCCCAGGGGTCCAACACTGAAGCTTTCTTT
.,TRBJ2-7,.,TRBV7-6,CASSLEDRALPEQYF,TGTGCCAGCAGCTTAGAAGACAGAGCTCTTCCCGAGCAGTACTTC
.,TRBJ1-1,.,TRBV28,CASSPGLGTEAFF,TGTGCCAGCAGTCCAGGGTTGGGGACTGAAGCTTTCTTT
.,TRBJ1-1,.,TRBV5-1,CASSFGASARGMNTEAFF,TGCGCCAGCAGCTTTGGGGCCAGCGCAAGAGGAATGAACACTGAAGCTTTCTTT
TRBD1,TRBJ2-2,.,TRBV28,CASSRDRGNTGELFF,TGTGCCAGCAGTCGGGACAGGGGGAACACCGGGGAGCTGTTTTTT
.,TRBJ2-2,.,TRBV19,CASRLQANTGELFF,TGTGCCAGTAGGCTCCAGGCGAACACCGGGGAGCTGTTTTTT
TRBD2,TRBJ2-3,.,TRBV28,CASSSGLAGADTQYF,TGTGCCAGCAGCTCGGGACTAGCGGGAGCAGATACGCAGTATTTT
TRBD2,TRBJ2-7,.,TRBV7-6,CASSLTSGGPWEQYF,TGTGCCAGCAGCTTGACTAGCGGGGGGCCCTGGGAGCAGTACTTC
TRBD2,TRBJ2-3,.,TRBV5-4,CASSLGGEADTQYF,TGTGCCAGCAGCCTCGGGGGGGAGGCAGATACGCAGTATTTT
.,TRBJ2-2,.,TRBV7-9,CASSSFGETGELFF,TGTGCCAGCAGCTCCTTTGGAGAGACCGGGGAGCTGTTTTTT
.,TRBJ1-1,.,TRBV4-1,CASSQARSRGRAEAFF,TGCGCCAGCAGCCAAGCCCGCTCCAGGGGTAGGGCTGAAGCTTTCTTT
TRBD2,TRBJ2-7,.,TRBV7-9,CASSRGGLSSYEQYF,TGTGCCAGCAGCCGCGGGGGGCTTAGCTCCTACGAGCAGTACTTC
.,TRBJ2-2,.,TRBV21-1,CASSKVASGSWGIGELFF,.
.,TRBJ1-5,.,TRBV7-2,CASSLGLDKPQHF,TGTGCCAGCAGCTTAGGCCTGGACAAGCCCCAGCATTTT
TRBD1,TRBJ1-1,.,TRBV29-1,CSALRQGNTEAFF,TGCAGCGCACTCCGACAGGGGAACACTGAAGCTTTCTTT
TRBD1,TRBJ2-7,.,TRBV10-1,CASRGQDSYEQYF,TGCGCCAGCAGGGGACAGGATTCCTACGAGCAGTACTTC